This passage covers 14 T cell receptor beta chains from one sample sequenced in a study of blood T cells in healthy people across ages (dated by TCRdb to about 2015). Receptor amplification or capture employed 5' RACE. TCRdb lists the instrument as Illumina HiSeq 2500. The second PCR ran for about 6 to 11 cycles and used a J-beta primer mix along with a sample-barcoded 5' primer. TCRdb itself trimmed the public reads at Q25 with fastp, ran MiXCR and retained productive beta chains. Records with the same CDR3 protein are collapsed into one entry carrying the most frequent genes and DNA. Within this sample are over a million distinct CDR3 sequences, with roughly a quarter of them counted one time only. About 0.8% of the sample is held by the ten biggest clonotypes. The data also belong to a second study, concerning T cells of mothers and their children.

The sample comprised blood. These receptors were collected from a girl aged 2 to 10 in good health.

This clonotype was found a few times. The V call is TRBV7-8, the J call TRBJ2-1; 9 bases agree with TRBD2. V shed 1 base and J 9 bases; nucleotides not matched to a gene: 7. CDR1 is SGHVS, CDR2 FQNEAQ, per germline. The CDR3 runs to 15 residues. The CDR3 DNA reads TGTGCCAGCAGCTTAGGAGCGGGAGGTGGCAGTGAGCAGTTCTTC. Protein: CASSLGAGGGSEQFF.

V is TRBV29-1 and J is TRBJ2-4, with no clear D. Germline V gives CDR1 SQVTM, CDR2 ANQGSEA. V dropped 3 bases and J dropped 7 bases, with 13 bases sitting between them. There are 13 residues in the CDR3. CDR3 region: CSVDDPAINIQYF. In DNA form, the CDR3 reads TGCAGCGTTGACGACCCAGCGATTAACATTCAGTACTTC.

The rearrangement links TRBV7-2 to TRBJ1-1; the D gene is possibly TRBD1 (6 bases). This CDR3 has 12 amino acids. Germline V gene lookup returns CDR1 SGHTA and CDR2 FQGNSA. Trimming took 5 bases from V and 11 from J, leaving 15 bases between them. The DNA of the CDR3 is TGTGCCAGCAGCCTACAAGGGGGTGGGGCTTTCTTT. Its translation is CASSLQGGGAFF.

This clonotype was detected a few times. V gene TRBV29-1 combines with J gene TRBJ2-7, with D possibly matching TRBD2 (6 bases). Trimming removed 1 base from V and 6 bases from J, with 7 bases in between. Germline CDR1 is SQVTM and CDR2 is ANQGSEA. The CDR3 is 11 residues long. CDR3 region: CSVEAGGEQYF. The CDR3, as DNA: TGCAGCGTTGAAGCCGGGGGCGAGCAGTACTTC.

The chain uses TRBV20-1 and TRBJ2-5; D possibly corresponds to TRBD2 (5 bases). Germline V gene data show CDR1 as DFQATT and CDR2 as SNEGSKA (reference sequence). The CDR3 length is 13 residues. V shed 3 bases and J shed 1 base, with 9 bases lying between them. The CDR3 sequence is CSASPGSQETQYF. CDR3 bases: TGCAGTGCTAGTCCGGGAAGCCAAGAGACCCAGTACTTC.

CDR3 loop: CASARFNGETQYF. In DNA form, the CDR3 reads TGTGCCAGCGCACGTTTTAATGGGGAGACCCAGTACTTC. The chain uses TRBV12-3 or TRBV12-4 and TRBJ2-5; D remains ambiguous. V was pared by 8 bases and J by 5 bases, with 15 bases between. The CDR3 extends over 13 amino acids.

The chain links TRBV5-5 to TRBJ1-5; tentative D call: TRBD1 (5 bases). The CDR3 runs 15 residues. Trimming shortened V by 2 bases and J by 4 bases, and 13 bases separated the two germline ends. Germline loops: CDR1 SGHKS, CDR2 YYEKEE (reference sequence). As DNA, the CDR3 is TGTGCCAGCAGCTTCACAGTCTCAGGGAATCAGCCCCAGCATTTT. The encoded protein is CASSFTVSGNQPQHF.

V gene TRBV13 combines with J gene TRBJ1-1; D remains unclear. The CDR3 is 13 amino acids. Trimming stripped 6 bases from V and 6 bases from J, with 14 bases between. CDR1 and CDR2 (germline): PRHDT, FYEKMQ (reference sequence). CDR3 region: CASSFRTVPEAFF. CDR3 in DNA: TGTGCCAGCAGTTTTAGGACGGTCCCTGAAGCTTTCTTT.

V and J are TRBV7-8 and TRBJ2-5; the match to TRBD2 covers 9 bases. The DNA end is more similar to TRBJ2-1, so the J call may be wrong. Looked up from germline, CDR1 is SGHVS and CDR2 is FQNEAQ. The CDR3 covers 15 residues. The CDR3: CASSFKNLAGNEQFF. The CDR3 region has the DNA TGTGCCAGCAGCTTCAAGAACCTAGCGGGGAATGAGCAGTTCTTC.

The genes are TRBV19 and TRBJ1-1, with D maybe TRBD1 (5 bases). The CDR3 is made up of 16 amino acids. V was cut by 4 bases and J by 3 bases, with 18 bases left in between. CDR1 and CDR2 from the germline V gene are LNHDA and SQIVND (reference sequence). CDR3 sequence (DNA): TGTGCCAGTAGTACCTCGGGACGGCTTGGGGACACTGAAGCTTTCTTT. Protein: CASSTSGRLGDTEAFF.

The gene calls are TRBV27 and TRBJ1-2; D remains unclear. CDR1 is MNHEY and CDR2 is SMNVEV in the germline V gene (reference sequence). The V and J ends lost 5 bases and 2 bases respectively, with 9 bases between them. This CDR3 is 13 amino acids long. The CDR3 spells CASSPNRNYGYTF. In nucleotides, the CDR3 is TGTGCCAGCAGTCCAAACAGAAACTATGGCTACACCTTC.

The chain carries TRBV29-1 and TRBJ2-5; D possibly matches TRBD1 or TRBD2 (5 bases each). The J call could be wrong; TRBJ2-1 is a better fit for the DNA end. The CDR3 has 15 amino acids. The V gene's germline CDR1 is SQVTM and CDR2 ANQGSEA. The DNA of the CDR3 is TGCAGCGCAGAGGGGAGCGGCACCACCTACAATGAGCAGTTCTTC. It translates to CSAEGSGTTYNEQFF.

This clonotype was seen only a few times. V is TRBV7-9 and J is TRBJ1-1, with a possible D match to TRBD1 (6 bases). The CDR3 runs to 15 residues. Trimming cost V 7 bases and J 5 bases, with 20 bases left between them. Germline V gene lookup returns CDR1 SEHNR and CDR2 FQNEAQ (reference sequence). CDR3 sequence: CASTHPTGERTEAFF. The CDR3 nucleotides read TGTGCCAGCACCCACCCGACAGGCGAAAGGACTGAAGCTTTCTTT.

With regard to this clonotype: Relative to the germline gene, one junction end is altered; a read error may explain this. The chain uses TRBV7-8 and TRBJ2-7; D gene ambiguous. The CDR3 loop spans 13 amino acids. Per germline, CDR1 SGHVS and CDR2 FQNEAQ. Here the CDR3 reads CASSLERSYELYF. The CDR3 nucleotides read TGTGCCAGCAGCTTAGAAAGGTCCTACGAGCTGTACTTC.